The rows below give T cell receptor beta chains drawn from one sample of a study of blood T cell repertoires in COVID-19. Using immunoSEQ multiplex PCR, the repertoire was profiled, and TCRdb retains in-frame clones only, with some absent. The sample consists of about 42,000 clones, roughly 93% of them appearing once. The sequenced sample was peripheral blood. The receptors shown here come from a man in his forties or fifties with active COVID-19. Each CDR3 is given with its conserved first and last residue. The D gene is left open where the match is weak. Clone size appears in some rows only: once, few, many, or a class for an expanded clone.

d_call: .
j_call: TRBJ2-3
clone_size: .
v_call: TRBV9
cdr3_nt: TGTGCCAGCAGCGTTGAAGCCTCAGATACGCAGTATTTT
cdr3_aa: CASSVEASDTQYF

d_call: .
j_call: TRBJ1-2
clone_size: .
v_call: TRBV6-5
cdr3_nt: TGTGCCAGCAGGGTTCAGGGGAGTAACTATGGCTACACCTTC
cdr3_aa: CASRVQGSNYGYTF

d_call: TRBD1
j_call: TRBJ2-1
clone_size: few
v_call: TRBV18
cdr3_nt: TGTGCCAGCTCACCCGACAGGGGCGCCTACAATGAGCAGTTCTTC
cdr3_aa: CASSPDRGAYNEQFF

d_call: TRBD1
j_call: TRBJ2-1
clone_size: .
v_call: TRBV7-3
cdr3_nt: TGTGCCAGCAGCCCAAGGGGGCTGGGGGATGAGCAGTTCTTC
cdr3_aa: CASSPRGLGDEQFF

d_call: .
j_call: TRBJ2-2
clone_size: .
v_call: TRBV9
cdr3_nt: TGTGCCAGCAGCGTAGATCGCGCCGGCACCGGGGAGCTGTTTTTT
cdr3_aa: CASSVDRAGTGELFF

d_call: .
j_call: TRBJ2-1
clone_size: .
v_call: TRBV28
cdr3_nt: TGTGCCAGCAGTAGAGGGTCCCCCTCCTACAATGAGCAGTTCTTC
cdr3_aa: CASSRGSPSYNEQFF

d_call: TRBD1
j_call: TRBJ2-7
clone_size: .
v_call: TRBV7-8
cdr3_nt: TGTGCCAGCAGCGCCGACAGGGGGAGGGAGCAGTACTTC
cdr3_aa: CASSADRGREQYF

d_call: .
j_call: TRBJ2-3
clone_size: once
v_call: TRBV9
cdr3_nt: TGTGCCAGCAGCACGCAGGCAGATACGCAGTATTTT
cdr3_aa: CASSTQADTQYF

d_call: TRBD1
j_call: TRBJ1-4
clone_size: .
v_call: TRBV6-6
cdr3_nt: TGTGCCAGCAGCAGATCCGGGACAGCCAAAGAAAAACTGTTTTTT
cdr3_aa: CASSRSGTAKEKLFF

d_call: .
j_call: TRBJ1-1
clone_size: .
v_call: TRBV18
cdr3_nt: TGTGCCAGCTCACCACCGGCGGGGAACACTGAAGCTTTCTTT
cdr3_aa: CASSPPAGNTEAFF

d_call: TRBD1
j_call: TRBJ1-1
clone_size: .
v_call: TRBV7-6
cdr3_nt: TGTGCCAGCAGCTTACAGGGGGGGAACACTGAAGCTTTCTTT
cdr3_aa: CASSLQGGNTEAFF

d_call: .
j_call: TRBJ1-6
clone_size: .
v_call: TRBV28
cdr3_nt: TGTGCCAGCAGTGAGGGGGTTTATTCACCCCTCCACTTT
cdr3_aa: CASSEGVYSPLHF

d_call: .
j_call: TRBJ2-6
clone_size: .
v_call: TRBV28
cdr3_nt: TGTGCCAGCAGTTTATATCCCGTCGAAGCCTCTGGGGCCAACGTCCTGACTTTC
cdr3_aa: CASSLYPVEASGANVLTF

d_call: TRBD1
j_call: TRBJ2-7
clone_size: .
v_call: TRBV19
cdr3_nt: TGTGCCACCAACCCCGGGACAGGGATCGACGAGCAGTACTTC
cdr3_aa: CATNPGTGIDEQYF

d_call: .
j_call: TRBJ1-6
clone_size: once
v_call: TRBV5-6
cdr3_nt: TGTGCCAGCAGCCTAGAATCCTATAATTCACCCCTCCACTTT
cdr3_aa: CASSLESYNSPLHF

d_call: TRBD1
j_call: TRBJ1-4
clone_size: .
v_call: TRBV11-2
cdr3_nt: TGTGCCAGCAGCTTGTATCGGGGACAGGGGACGGAAAAACTGTTTTTT
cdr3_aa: CASSLYRGQGTEKLFF

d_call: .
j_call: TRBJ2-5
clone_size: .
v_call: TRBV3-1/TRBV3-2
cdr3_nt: TGTGCCAGCAGCCAAGGGGGGGTCCTCCAAGAGACCCAGTACTTC
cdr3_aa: CASSQGGVLQETQYF

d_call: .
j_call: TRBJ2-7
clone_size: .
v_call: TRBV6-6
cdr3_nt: TGTGCCAGCAGTTACGGACTTACCTACGAGCAGTACTTC
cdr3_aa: CASSYGLTYEQYF

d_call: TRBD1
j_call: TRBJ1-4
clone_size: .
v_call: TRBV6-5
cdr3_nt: TGTGCCAGCAGTTCCAGGACAGGGTCAGGTGAAAAACTGTTTTTT
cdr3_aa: CASSSRTGSGEKLFF

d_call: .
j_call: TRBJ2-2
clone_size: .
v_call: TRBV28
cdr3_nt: TGTGCCAGCAGACCAGGACTTAGAGACACCGGGGAGCTGTTTTTT
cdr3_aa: CASRPGLRDTGELFF

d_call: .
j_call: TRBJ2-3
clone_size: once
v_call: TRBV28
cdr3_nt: TGTGCCAGCAGTCTGCCGGGGCTAGCGAGCACAGATACGCAGTATTTT
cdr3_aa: CASSLPGLASTDTQYF

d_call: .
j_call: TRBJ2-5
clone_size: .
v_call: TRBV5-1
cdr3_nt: TGCGCCAGCAGCTTGGCCACGGGAGCCGGAGAGACCCAGTACTTC
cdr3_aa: CASSLATGAGETQYF

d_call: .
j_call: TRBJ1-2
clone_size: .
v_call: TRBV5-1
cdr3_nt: TGCGCCAGCAGCTTGGCCGAGAATGGCTACACCTTC
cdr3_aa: CASSLAENGYTF

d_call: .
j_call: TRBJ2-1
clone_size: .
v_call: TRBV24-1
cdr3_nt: TGTGCCACCAGTGGCGCACGGGGGTGGTCCTACAATGAGCAGTTCTTC
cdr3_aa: CATSGARGWSYNEQFF

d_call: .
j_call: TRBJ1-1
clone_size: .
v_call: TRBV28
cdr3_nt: TGTGCCAGCAGGGATTCGGGACACCAGAACACTGAAGCTTTCTTT
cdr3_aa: CASRDSGHQNTEAFF

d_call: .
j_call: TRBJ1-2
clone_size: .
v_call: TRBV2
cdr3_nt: TGTGCCAGCACAGTAGCCCTCACGGACTATGGCTACACCTTC
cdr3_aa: CASTVALTDYGYTF

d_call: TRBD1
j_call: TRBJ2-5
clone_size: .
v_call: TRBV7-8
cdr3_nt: TGTGCCAGCAGCTTATATGGGACAGGGGGCACGAAGACCCAGTACTTC
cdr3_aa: CASSLYGTGGTKTQYF

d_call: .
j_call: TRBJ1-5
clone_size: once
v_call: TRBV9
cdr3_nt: TGTGCCAGCAGCTCAGGGACTGGAGGCAATCAGCCCCAGCATTTT
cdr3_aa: CASSSGTGGNQPQHF

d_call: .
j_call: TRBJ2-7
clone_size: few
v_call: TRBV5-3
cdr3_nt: TGTGCCAGCCGGGTCATCCCCGCCACCTACGAGCAGTACTTC
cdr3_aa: CASRVIPATYEQYF

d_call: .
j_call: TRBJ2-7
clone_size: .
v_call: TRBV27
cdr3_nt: TGTGCCAGCGGGGGGACGAGATCGAGCTCCTACGAGCAGTACTTC
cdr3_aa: CASGGTRSSSYEQYF

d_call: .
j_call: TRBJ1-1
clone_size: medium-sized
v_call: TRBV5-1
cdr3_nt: TGCGCCAGCAGCTCCGGACAGCCCAACACTGAAGCTTTCTTT
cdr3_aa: CASSSGQPNTEAFF

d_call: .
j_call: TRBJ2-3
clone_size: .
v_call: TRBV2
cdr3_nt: TGTGCCAGCAGTGTCGGGCAGGGGCAGTCAGATACGCAGTATTTT
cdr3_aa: CASSVGQGQSDTQYF

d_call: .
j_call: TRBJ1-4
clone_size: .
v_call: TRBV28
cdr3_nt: TGTGCCAGCAGTTCCAACAGTCAGCCTAATGAAAAACTGTTTTTT
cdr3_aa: CASSSNSQPNEKLFF

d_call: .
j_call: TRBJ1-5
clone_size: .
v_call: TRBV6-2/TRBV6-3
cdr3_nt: TGTGCCAGCAGTTACTCGTCGGGAGGTAGCAATCAGCCCCAGCATTTT
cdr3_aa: CASSYSSGGSNQPQHF

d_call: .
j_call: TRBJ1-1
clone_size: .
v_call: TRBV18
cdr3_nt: TGTGCCAGCTCCCGGGACATTGTGAACACTGAAGCTTTCTTT
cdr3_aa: CASSRDIVNTEAFF

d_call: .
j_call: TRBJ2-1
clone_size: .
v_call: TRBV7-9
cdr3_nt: TGTGCCAGCAGCGTGACTCACGGAAATCTGCATGAGCAGTTCTTC
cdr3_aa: CASSVTHGNLHEQFF

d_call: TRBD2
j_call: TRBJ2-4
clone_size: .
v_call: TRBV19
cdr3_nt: TGTGCCAGTAGTATTAACCCTCCTAGCGGGGGATCCAAAAACATTCAGTACTTC
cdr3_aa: CASSINPPSGGSKNIQYF

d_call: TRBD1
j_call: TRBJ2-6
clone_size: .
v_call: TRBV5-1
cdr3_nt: TGCGCCAGCAGCTTGGGACAGGGTCTCGGGGCCAACGTCCTGACTTTC
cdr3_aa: CASSLGQGLGANVLTF

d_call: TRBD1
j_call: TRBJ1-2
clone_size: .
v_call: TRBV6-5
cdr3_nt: TGTGCCAGCACCGTGGACAGGGACTATGGCTACACCTTC
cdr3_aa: CASTVDRDYGYTF

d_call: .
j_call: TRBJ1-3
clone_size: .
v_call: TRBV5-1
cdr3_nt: TGCGCCAGCAGCTTTGAGGGCCAAAACACCATATATTTT
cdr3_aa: CASSFEGQNTIYF

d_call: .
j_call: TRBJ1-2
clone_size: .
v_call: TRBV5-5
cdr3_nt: TGTGCCAGCAGTCCCGAAGGGGTGCATGGCTACACCTTC
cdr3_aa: CASSPEGVHGYTF

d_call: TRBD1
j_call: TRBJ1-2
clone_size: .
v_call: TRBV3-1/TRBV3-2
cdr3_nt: TGTGCCAGCAGCCATTCGGGACAGGGACTCGGCTATGGCTACACCTTC
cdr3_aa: CASSHSGQGLGYGYTF

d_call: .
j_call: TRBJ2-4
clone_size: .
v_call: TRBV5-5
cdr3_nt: TGTGCCAGCAGCTTCGGAGCCCTAGCCAAAAACATTCAGTACTTC
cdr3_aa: CASSFGALAKNIQYF

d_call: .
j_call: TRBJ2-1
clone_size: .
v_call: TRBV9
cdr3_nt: TGTGCCAGCAGCGTAGGAGGGTCTAGCGCCTACAATGAGCAGTTCTTC
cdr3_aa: CASSVGGSSAYNEQFF

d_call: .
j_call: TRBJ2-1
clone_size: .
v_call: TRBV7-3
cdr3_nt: TGTGCCAGCAGCTTAGGGCTAGGAGGGGCGAACAATGAGCAGTTCTTC
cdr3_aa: CASSLGLGGANNEQFF